Below, 5 T cell receptor beta chains from the same sample are listed, as sequenced in a study of blood T cell repertoires in COVID-19. Method: immunoSEQ multiplex PCR; TCRdb's copy keeps in-frame clones and lacks some. The repertoire holds roughly 170,000 clones, 79% seen once, with around 8% in the top ten. The sequenced sample consisted of peripheral blood. These TCRs come from a woman aged 60-70 years with COVID-19, enrolled during active disease.

The V gene is TRBV28, the J gene TRBJ1-5, with D possibly matching TRBD1 (5 bases). Germline V gene sequence: CDR1 MDHEN, CDR2 SYDVKM. The CDR3 is 15 residues long. Between the trimmed V and J ends, which lost 4 bases and 4 bases, there was a span of 14 bases. DNA of the CDR3: TGTGCCAGCAGTTCGATCGGGACTGCGAATCAGCCCCAGCATTTT. Protein sequence: CASSSIGTANQPQHF.

The J gene is TRBJ2-2, the V gene TRBV5-1; perhaps TRBD2 as D (5 bases). Germline V gene sequence: CDR1 SGHRS, CDR2 YFSETQ. This CDR3 is built from 15 residues. V dropped 2 bases and J dropped 6 bases, with 14 bases sitting between them. The CDR3 here is CASSFEGSVAGELFF. As DNA, the CDR3 is TGCGCCAGCAGCTTTGAGGGTTCCGTCGCCGGGGAGCTGTTTTTT.

This clone was seen a few times. Other DNA sequences in the same sample also yield this CDR3. J is TRBJ2-5 and V is TRBV5-1, with TRBD2 identical over 15 bases. With 3 bases clipped from V and 5 bases from J, the junction kept 2 bases outside the gene matches. CDR1 and CDR2 from the germline V gene are SGHRS and YFSETQ. The CDR3 totals 15 residues. For the CDR3, the DNA is TGCGCCAGCAGCTCCGGACTAGCGGGAGGGGAGACCCAGTACTTC. The encoded protein is CASSSGLAGGETQYF.

The chain is built from TRBV5-6 and TRBJ2-1, with 9 bases aligning to TRBD2. This CDR3 comprises 15 residues. With 4 bases clipped from V and 3 bases from J, the junction kept 5 bases outside the gene matches. Germline CDR1 is SGHDT and CDR2 is YYEEEE. CDR3 DNA: TGTGCCAGCAGCGTTAGCGGGGGCCTCTACAATGAGCAGTTCTTC. Translated, it gives CASSVSGGLYNEQFF.

This chain connects TRBV11-2 to TRBJ2-3; D unclear. Trimming cost V 2 bases and J 5 bases, with 5 bases left between them. The germline V gene encodes CDR1 SGHAT and CDR2 FQNNGV. This CDR3 contains 12 residues. The CDR3 loop reads CASSLSGDTQYF. For the CDR3, the DNA is TGTGCCAGCAGCTTATCCGGAGATACGCAGTATTTT.